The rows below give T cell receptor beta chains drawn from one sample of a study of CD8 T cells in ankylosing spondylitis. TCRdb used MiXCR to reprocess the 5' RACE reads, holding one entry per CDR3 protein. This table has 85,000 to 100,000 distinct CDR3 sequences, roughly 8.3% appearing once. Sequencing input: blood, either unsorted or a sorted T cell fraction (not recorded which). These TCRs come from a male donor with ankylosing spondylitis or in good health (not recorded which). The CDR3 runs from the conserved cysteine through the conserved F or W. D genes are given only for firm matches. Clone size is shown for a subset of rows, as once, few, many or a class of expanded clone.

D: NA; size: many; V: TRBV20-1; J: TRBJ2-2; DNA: TGCAGTGCTAGAGCGACAGTAACGAACACCGGGGAGCTGTTTTTT; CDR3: CSARATVTNTGELFF
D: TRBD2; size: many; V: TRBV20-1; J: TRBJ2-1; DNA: TGCAGTGCTGGGAAGACTAGCGGGGGGGCCTGGTCCCACAATGAGCAGTTCTTC; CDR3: CSAGKTSGGAWSHNEQFF
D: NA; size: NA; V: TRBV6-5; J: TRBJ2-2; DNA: TGTGCCAGCAGTTTCGACATCGCGGCCGGGGAGCTGTTTTTT; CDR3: CASSFDIAAGELFF
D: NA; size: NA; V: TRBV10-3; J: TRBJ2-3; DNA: TGTGCCATCAGTGAGAACAGGGAGCCCACAGATACGCAGTATTTT; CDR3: CAISENREPTDTQYF
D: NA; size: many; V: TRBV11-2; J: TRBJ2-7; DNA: TGTGCCAGCAGCCCCTTGTGGCTGGGCGACCTCGACGAGCAGTACTTC; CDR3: CASSPLWLGDLDEQYF
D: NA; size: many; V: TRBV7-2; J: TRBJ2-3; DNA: TGTGCCAGCAGCTTGTACTCGGGGAGGACAGATACGCAGTATTTT; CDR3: CASSLYSGRTDTQYF
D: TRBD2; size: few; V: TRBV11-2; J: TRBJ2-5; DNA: TGTGCCAGCAGCTTAGCAGCTGCGGGAGTAGGAGAGACCCAGTACTTC; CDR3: CASSLAAAGVGETQYF
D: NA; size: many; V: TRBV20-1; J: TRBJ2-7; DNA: TGCAGTGCTAGGGGCCCCTACGAGCAGTACTTC; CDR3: CSARGPYEQYF
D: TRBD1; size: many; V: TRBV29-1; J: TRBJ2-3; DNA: TGCAGCGTTGAAAGACAGGGGGCAGATACGCAGTATTTT; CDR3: CSVERQGADTQYF
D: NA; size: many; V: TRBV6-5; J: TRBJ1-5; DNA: TGTGCCAGCAGTTACCAGCCAAATCAGCCCCAGCATTTT; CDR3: CASSYQPNQPQHF
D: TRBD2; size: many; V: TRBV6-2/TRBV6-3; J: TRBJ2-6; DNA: TGTGCCAGCACCACGGCTAAGGTGGCGGGGGTGCTCTCTGGGGCCAACGTCCTGACTTTC; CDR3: CASTTAKVAGVLSGANVLTF
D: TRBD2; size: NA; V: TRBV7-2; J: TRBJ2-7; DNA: TGTGCCAGCAGCCGCTCAACTAGCGTCTACGAGCAGTACTTC; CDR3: CASSRSTSVYEQYF
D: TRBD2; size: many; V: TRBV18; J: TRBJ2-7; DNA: TGTGCCAGCTCACAATTAAGGACTAGCGACTACGAGCAGTACTTC; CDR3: CASSQLRTSDYEQYF
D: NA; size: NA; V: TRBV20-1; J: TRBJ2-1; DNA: TGCAGTGCTAGAAAGGGAGGTGACAATGAGCAGTTCTTC; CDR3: CSARKGGDNEQFF
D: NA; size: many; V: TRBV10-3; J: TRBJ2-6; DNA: TGTGCCATCAGGGGGACCTCTGGGGCCAACGTCCTGACTTTC; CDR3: CAIRGTSGANVLTF
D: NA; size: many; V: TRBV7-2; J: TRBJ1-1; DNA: TGTGCCAGCAGAACAGGTGGAGCTGAATTCGGTGAAGCTTTCTTT; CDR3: CASRTGGAEFGEAFF
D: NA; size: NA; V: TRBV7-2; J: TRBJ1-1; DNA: TGTGCCAGCAGCCAGGGACCGAACACTGCAGCTTCCTTT; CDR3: CASSQGPNTAASF
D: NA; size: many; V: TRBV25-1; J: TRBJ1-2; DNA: TGTGCCAGCAGTGACATCGGCTCGGACTATGGCTACACCTTC; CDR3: CASSDIGSDYGYTF
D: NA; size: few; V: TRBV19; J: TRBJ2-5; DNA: TGTGCCAGTAGTATAGGGGACTACCAAGAGACCCAGTACTTC; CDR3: CASSIGDYQETQYF
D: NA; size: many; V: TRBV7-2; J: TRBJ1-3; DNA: TGTGCCAGCAGCTTAGAAGCACTCGGAAACACCATATATTTT; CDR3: CASSLEALGNTIYF
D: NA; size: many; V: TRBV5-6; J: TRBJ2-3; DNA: TGTGCCAGCAGCTTGGACTTGAGCACAGATACGCAGTATTTT; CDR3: CASSLDLSTDTQYF
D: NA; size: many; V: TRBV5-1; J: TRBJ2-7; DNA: TGCGCCAGCAGCTTGTGGGTGAGCTCCTACGAGCAGTACTTC; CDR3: CASSLWVSSYEQYF
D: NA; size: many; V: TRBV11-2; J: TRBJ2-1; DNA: TGTGCCAGCACCGGCCCAGGGGATGAGCAGTTCTTC; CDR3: CASTGPGDEQFF
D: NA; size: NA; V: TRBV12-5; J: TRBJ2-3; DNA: TGTGCTAGTGGTTTGGTACTTCCTAGCGCAGATACGCAGTATTTT; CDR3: CASGLVLPSADTQYF
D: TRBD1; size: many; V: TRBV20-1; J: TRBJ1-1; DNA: TGCAGTGCGGGACAGGCAAACACTGAAGCTTTCTTT; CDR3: CSAGQANTEAFF
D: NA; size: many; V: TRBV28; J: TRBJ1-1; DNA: TGTGCCAGCAGACCGAGGTGGGGGAACACTGAAGCTTTCTTT; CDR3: CASRPRWGNTEAFF
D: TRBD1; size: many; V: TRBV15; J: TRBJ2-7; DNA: TGTGCCACCAGCAGAGATCCTCCAGGGGGCGGCGAGCAGTACTTC; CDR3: CATSRDPPGGGEQYF
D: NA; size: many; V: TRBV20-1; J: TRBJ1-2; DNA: TGCAGTGCTAGAGATCCGGGATATGGCTACACCTTC; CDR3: CSARDPGYGYTF
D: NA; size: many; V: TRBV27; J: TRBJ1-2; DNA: TGTGCCAGCAGTGATACGTATGGCTACACCTTC; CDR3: CASSDTYGYTF
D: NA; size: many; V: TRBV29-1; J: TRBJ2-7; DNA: TGCAGCGTCCTAGGGGGGACCTACGAGCAGTACTTC; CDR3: CSVLGGTYEQYF
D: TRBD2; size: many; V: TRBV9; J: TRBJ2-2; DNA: TGTGCCAGCAGCGTAGGGGGGGGGACGAACACCGGGGAGCTGTTTTTT; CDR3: CASSVGGGTNTGELFF
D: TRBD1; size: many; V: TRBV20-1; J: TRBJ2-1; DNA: TGCAGTGCGCATCCGGGACAGGGGACGTTTAATGAGCAGTTCTTC; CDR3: CSAHPGQGTFNEQFF
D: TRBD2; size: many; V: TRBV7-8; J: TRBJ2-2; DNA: TGTGCCAGCAGCTTCAGCGGGGGGGTCACCGGGGAGCTGTTTTTT; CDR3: CASSFSGGVTGELFF
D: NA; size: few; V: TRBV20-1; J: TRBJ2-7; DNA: TGCAGTGCTAGAGCGGCCCCCATCGACAGGGACTTCTACGAGCAGTACTTC; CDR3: CSARAAPIDRDFYEQYF
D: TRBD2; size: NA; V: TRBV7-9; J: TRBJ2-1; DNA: TGTGCCAGCAGCTTACAAAGCGGGGGACACAATGAGCAGTTCTTC; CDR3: CASSLQSGGHNEQFF
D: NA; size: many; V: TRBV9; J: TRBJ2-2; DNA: TGTGCCAGCAGTGTTACAACGGGCCGCAGGATCGCCGGGGAGCTGTTTTTT; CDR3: CASSVTTGRRIAGELFF
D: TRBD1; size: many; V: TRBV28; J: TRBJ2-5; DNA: TGTGCCAGCAGCCCCCCCGCCCGGACAGGGTCTTGGGAGACCCAGTACTTC; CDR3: CASSPPARTGSWETQYF
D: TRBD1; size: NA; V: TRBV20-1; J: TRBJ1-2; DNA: TGCAGTGCCGGGGGGACAGATTATGGCTACACCTTC; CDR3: CSAGGTDYGYTF
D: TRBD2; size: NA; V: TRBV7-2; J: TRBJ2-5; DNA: TGTGCCAGCAGCTTGACTAGCGGGGGGGCAGAGACCCAGTACTTC; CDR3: CASSLTSGGAETQYF
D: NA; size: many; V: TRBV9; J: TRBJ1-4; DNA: TGTGCCAGCAATATACCGAGTCGAAATGAAAAACTGTTTTTT; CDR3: CASNIPSRNEKLFF
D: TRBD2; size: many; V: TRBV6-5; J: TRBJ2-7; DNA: TGTGCCAGCAGCCGTGGGGGGGGTCCGGGAGAGCAGTACTTC; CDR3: CASSRGGGPGEQYF
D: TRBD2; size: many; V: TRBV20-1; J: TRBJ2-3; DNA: TGCAGTGCTAGACTGGGAGGGCAGACAGATACGCAGTATTTT; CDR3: CSARLGGQTDTQYF
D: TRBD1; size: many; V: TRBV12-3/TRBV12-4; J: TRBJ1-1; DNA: TGTGCCAGCAGTTCTACAGGGGGCGACACTGAAGCTTTCTTT; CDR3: CASSSTGGDTEAFF
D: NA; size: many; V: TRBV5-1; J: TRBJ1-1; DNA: TGCGCCAGCAGCTTGGACCGCCAGCCCACTGAAGCTTTCTTT; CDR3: CASSLDRQPTEAFF
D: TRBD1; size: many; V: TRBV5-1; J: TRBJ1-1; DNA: TGCGCCAGCAGCCCGCTGGGACAGGGGGCCTCTCGGAACACTGAAGCTTTCTTT; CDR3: CASSPLGQGASRNTEAFF
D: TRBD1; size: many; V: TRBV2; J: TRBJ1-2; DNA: TGTGCCAGCAGAGGGACAGGGGCCTACACCTTC; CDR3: CASRGTGAYTF
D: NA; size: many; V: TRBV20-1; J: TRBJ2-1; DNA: TGCAGTGCTAGACTTTCCTTTCTGGGCAATGAGCAGTTCTTC; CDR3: CSARLSFLGNEQFF